What follows are 6 T cell receptor beta chains derived from one specimen sequenced in a study of cytomegalovirus exposure and HLA in healthy donors. Vbeta (60) and Jbeta (13) primers were used in the PCR. The table came from immunoSEQ multiplex PCR; TCRdb's copy has only in-frame clones and leaves some out. Of more than 140,000 clones in the sample, around 80% were seen once. The sample taken for sequencing was PBMCs. These receptors all come from a man aged 30 to 45 in good health and CMV-seropositive.

This clone was seen repeatedly, ten times or more. V gene TRBV6-5 combines with J gene TRBJ2-7; 7 nucleotides agree with TRBD1. Germline assignment: CDR1 MNHEY and CDR2 SVGAGI. V lost 2 bases and J lost 5; bases outside the gene matches: 9. CDR3 length: 15 amino acids. CDR3 loop: CASSYTPDRTDEQYF. The CDR3 DNA reads TGTGCCAGCAGTTACACTCCGGACAGGACAGACGAGCAGTACTTC.

The chain combines TRBV27 with TRBJ2-2, with D possibly TRBD2 on 6 matching bases. Per the germline V gene, CDR1 is MNHEY and CDR2 is SMNVEV (reference sequence). There are 17 residues in the CDR3. Deletions cut 3 bases from V and 1 base from J, with 15 bases between. This CDR3 is CASSFLVVAENTGELFF. CDR3 DNA sequence: TGTGCCAGCAGTTTTCTCGTTGTAGCGGAGAACACCGGGGAGCTGTTTTTT.

The chain carries TRBV7-2 and TRBJ1-2, with D possibly matching TRBD1 (6 bases). V lost 5 bases, J lost 2 bases, and 12 bases lay in between. The CDR3 contains 14 residues. CDR1 and CDR2 (germline): SGHTA, FQGNSA. Here the CDR3 DNA reads TGTGCCAGCAGCCCGGACAGACTCAACTATGGCTACACCTTC. Translated, it gives CASSPDRLNYGYTF. Looking up the rest from reference TRBV7-2 and TRBJ1-2 gives the full variable domain: GAGVSQSPSNKVTEKGKDVELRCDPISGHTALYWYRQSLGQGLEFLIYFQGNSAPDKSGLPSDRFSAERTGGSVSTLTIQRTQQEDSAVYLCASSPDRLNYGYTFGSGTRLTVV.

Turning to this clone: The junction departs from the called germline gene at one end, perhaps through a read error. The chain links TRBV2 to TRBJ2-1, with TRBD2 matching over 11 bases. Germline loops: CDR1 SNHLY, CDR2 FYNNEI. The length of the CDR3 is 16 residues. This chain's CDR3 is CASSQALAGGPDEQFF. The DNA for the CDR3 is TGTGCCAGCAGTCAAGCCCTAGCGGGAGGCCCCGATGAGCAGTTCTTC.

V usage is TRBV27 and J usage is TRBJ1-1; D is unresolved. The CDR3 covers 15 residues. Germline lookup yields CDR1 MNHEY and CDR2 SMNVEV (reference sequence). V shed 7 bases and J shed 1 base, with 16 bases lying between them. This CDR3 reads CASISRPRGNTEAFF. CDR3 DNA sequence: TGTGCCAGCATAAGTCGGCCCCGGGGGAACACTGAAGCTTTCTTT.

This clone appeared a few times. The CDR3 sequence: CASSPRAGNTIYF. DNA of the CDR3: TGTGCCAGCAGCCCGAGAGCTGGAAACACCATATATTTT. The chain couples TRBV7-7 to TRBJ1-3; no definite D call. CDR3 length: 13 amino acids. The germline V and J ends were trimmed by 5 bases and 2 bases, with 7 bases remaining between them. CDR1 and CDR2 (germline): SSHAT, FNYEAQ (reference sequence).